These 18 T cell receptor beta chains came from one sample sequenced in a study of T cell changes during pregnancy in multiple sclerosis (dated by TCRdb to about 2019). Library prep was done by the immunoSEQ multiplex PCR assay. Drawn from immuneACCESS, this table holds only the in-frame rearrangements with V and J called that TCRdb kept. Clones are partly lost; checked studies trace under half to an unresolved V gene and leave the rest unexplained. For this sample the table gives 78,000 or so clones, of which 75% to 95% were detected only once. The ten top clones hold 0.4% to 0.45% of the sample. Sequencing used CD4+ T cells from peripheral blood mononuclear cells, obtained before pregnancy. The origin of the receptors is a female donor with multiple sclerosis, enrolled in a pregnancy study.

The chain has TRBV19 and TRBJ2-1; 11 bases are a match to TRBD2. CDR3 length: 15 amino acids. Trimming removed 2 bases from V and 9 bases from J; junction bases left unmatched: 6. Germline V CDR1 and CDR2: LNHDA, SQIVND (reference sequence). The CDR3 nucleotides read TGTGCCAGTAGTATAATAGCGGGGGGGCCTCCTGAGCAGTTCTTC. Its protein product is CASSIIAGGPPEQFF.

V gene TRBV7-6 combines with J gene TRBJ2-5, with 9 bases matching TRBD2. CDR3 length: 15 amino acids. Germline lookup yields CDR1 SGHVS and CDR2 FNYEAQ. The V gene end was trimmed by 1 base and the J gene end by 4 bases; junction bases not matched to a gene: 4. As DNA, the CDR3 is TGTGCCAGCAGCTTAGGTCTAGCGGGGCGAGAGACCCAGTACTTC. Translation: CASSLGLAGRETQYF.

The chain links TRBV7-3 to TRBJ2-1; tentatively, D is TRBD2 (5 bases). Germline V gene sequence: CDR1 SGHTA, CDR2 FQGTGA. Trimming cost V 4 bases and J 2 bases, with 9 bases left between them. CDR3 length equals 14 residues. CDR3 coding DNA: TGTGCCAGCAGCTCCGGGGAGCCCTACAATGAGCAGTTCTTC. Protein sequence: CASSSGEPYNEQFF.

The CDR3 nucleotides are TGTGCCATCGGACAGGGCGGACAGCCCCAGCATTTT. Protein: CAIGQGGQPQHF. This rearrangement joins TRBV10-3 to TRBJ1-5; 8 bases map to TRBD1. CDR1 and CDR2 from the germline V gene are ENHRY and SYGVKD. The CDR3 runs to 12 residues. V shed 8 bases and J 7 bases; nucleotides not matched to a gene: 4.

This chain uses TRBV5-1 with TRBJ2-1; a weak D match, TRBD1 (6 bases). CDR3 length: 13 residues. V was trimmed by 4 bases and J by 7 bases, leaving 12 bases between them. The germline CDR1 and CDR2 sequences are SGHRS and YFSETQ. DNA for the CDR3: TGCGCCAGCAGCCAAGGACAGACTAATGAGCAGTTCTTC. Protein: CASSQGQTNEQFF.

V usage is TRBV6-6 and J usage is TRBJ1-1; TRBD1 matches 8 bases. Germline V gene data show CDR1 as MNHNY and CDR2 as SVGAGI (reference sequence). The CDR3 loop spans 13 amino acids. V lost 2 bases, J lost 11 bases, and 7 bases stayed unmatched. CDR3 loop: CASSYVARGQAFF. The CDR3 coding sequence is TGTGCCAGCAGTTACGTGGCCAGGGGGCAGGCTTTCTTT.

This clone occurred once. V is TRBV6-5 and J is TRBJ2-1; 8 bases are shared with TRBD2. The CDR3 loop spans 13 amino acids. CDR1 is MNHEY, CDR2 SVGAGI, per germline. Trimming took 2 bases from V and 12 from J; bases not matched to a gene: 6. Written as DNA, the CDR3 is TGTGCCAGCAGTTACGGGAGCGGGGGTTGGCAGTTCTTC. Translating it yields CASSYGSGGWQFF.

DNA of the CDR3: TGTGCCAGCAGCTCGGGACAGAACTATGGCTACACCTTC. Translating it yields CASSSGQNYGYTF. This rearrangement joins TRBV27 to TRBJ1-2; TRBD1 agrees at 7 bases. CDR1 and CDR2 from the germline V gene are MNHEY and SMNVEV (reference sequence). V shed 6 bases and J 2 bases; nucleotides not matched to a gene: 3. This CDR3 spans 13 amino acids.

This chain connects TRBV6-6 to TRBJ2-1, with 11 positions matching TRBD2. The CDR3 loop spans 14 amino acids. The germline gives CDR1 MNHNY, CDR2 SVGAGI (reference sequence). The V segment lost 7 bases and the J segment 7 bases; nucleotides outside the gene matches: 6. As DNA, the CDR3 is TGTGCCAGCACCCTAGCGGGAGGTAGGAATGAGCAGTTCTTC. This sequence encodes CASTLAGGRNEQFF.

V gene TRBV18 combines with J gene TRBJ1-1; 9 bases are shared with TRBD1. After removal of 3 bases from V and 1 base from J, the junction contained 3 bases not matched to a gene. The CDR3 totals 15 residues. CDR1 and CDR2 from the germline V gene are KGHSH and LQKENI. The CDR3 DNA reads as TGTGCCAGCTCACCCGAGACAGGGGGGAACACTGAAGCTTTCTTT. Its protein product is CASSPETGGNTEAFF.

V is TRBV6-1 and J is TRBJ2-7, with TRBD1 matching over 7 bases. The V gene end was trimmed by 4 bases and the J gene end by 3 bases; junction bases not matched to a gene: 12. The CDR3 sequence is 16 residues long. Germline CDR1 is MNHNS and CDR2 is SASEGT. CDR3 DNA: TGTGCCAGCAGTGCCGCCGCCGCGACAGGGATCTACGAGCAGTACTTC. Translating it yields CASSAAAATGIYEQYF.

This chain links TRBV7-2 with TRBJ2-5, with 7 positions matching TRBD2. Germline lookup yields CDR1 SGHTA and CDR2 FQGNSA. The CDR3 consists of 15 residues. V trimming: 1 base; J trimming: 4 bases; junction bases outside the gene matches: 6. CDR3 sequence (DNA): TGTGCCAGCAGCTTAGAAGCGGGGTTCGGAGAGACCCAGTACTTC. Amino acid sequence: CASSLEAGFGETQYF.

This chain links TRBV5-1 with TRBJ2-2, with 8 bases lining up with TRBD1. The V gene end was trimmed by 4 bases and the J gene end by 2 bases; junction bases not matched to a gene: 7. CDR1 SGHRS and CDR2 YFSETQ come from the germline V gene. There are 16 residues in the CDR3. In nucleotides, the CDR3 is TGCGCCAGCAGCGAGAGACAGGGGTCAAACACCGGGGAGCTGTTTTTT. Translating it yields CASSERQGSNTGELFF.

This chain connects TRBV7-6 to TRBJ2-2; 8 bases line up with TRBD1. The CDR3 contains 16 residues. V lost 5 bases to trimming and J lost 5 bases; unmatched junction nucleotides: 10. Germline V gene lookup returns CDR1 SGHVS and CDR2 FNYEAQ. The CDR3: CASSPRQGMGTGELFF. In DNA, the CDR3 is TGTGCCAGCAGCCCCCGACAGGGGATGGGGACCGGGGAGCTGTTTTTT. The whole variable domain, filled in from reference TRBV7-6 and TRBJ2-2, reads GAGVSQSPRYKVTKRGQDVALRCDPISGHVSLYWYRQALGQGPEFLTYFNYEAQQDKSGLPNDRFSAERPEGSISTLTIQRTEQRDSAMYRCASSPRQGMGTGELFFGEGSRLTVL.

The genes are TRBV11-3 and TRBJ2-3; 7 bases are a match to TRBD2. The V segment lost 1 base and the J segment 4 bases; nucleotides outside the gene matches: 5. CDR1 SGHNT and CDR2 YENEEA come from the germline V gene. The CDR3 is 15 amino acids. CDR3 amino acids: CASSLVSGGPDTQYF. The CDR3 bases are TGTGCCAGCAGCTTAGTCTCGGGGGGTCCAGATACGCAGTATTTT.

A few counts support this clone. The CDR3 here is CSVDRDRYNYGYTF. The CDR3 DNA is TGCAGCGTGGACCGGGACAGGTACAACTATGGCTACACCTTC. The V call is TRBV29-1, the J call TRBJ1-2; 8 bases are a match to TRBD1. The CDR3 loop spans 14 amino acids. In germline, CDR1 is SQVTM, CDR2 ANQGSEA. The trim removed 6 bases at V and 2 bases at J, leaving 8 bases unmatched.

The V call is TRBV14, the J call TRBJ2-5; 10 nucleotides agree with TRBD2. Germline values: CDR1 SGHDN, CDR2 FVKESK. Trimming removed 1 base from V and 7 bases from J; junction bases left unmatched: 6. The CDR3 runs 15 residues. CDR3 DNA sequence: TGTGCCAGCAGCCAAGTTTCTAGCGGGAGAGGGACCCAGTACTTC. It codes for CASSQVSSGRGTQYF.

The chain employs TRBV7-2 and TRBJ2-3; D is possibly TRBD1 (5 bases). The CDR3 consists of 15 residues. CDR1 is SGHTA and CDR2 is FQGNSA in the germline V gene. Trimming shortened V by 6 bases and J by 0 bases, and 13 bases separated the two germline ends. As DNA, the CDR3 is TGTGCCAGCAGTCTGGACATCTCTAGCACAGATACGCAGTATTTT. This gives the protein CASSLDISSTDTQYF. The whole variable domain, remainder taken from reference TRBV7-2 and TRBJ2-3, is GAGVSQSPSNKVTEKGKDVELRCDPISGHTALYWYRQSLGQGLEFLIYFQGNSAPDKSGLPSDRFSAERTGGSVSTLTIQRTQQEDSAVYLCASSLDISSTDTQYFGPGTRLTVL.